Here is one T cell receptor beta chain with its context. This specimen belongs to a study of blood T cell repertoires in COVID-19. Looking at the study overall: Specimens from acute and convalescent COVID-19 originated in the United States, Italy and Spain. PBMCs, B-cell-depleted T cells, or T cells provided the cDNA or gDNA that made up the material.

In the authors' workflow: The authors estimated nucleated cell counts from reference gene primer amplification. Clones were read by immunoSEQ multiplex PCR, and TCRdb kept only the in-frame ones, dropping some. From that table come the V and J calls and clone size; the DNA was used to work out D and trimming. The table records roughly 100,000 clones, roughly 84% of them present only once. The germline V and J ends were trimmed by 11 bases and 4 bases, with 9 bases remaining between them. The CDR3 extends over 11 amino acids. Germline CDR1 is SGHAT and CDR2 is FQNNGV. The sample taken for sequencing was peripheral blood. This receptor was identified in a man in his sixties with acute or convalescent COVID-19. The gene calls are TRBV11-2 and TRBJ2-1, with unresolved D. The CDR3 reads CASSPYNEQFF. The CDR3 bases are TGTGCCTCCTCTCCTTACAATGAGCAGTTCTTC.